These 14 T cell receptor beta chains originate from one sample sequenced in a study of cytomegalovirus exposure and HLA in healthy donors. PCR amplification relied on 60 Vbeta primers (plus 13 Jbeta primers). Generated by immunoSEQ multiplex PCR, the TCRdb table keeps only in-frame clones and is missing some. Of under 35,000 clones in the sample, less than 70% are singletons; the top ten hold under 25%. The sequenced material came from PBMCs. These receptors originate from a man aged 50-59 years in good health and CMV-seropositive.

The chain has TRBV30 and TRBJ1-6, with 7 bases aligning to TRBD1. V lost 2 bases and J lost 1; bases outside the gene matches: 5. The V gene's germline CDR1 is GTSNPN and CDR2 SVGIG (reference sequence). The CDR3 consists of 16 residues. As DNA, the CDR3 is TGTGCCTGGAGTACAGGGGATTTATCCTATAATTCACCCCTCCACTTT. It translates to CAWSTGDLSYNSPLHF.

In DNA, the CDR3 is TGTGCCAGCAGATTCAATCTAACAGATAACACTGAAGCTTTCTTT. It is translated as CASRFNLTDNTEAFF. V gene TRBV7-9 combines with J gene TRBJ1-1; D gene ambiguous. Germline V lookup: CDR1 SEHNR, CDR2 FQNEAQ (reference sequence). Trimming left V 6 bases short and J 2 bases short, with 16 bases between. The CDR3 contains 15 residues.

This chain's CDR3 is CASSLAKTGVEQYF. The CDR3 bases are TGTGCCAGCAGCTTAGCGAAGACAGGCGTCGAGCAGTACTTC. The chain uses TRBV7-8 and TRBJ2-7, with D perhaps TRBD1 (6 bases). V lost 0 bases and J lost 6, with 12 bases in between. Germline assignment: CDR1 SGHVS and CDR2 FQNEAQ. This CDR3 is built from 14 residues.

CDR3 nucleotides: TGTGCCACCGAGGGGGCAGGACGAGGCTACACCTTC. Protein product: CATEGAGRGYTF. This chain uses TRBV25-1 with TRBJ1-2; 7 bases map to TRBD1. Trimming removed 10 bases from V and 8 bases from J; junction bases left unmatched: 10. CDR3 length: 12 amino acids. Germline V lookup: CDR1 MGHDK, CDR2 SYGVNS.

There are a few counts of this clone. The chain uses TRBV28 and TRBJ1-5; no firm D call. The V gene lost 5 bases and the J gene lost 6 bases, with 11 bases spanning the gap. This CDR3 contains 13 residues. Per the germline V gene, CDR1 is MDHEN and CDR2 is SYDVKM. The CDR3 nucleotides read TGTGCCAGCAGTACCACAGCAGGTCAGCCCCAGCATTTT. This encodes CASSTTAGQPQHF.

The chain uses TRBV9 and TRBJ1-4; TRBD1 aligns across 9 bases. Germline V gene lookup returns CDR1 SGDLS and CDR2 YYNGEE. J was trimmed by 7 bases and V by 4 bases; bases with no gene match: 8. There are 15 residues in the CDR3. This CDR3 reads CASSSEQGAREKLFF. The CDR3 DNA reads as TGTGCCAGCAGCTCAGAACAGGGGGCGCGTGAAAAACTGTTTTTT.

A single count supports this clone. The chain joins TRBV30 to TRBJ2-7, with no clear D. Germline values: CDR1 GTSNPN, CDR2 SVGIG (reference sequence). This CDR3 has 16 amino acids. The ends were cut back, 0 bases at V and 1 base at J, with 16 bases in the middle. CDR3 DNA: TGTGCCTGGAGTGTAAGTGTTATTAGTCCTTCCTACGAGCAGTACTTC. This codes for CAWSVSVISPSYEQYF.

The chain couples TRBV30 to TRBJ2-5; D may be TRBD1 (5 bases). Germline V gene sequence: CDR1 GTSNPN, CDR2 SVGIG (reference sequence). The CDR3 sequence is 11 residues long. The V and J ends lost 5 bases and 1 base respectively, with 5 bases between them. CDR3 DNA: TGTGCCTGGGGGGCCCAAGAGACCCAGTACTTC. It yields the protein CAWGAQETQYF.

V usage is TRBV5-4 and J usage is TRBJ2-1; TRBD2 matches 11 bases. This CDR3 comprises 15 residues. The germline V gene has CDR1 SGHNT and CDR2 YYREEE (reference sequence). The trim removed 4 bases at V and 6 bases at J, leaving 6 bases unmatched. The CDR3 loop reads CASSSGTSGTNEQFF. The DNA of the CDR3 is TGTGCCAGCAGCAGCGGGACTAGCGGAACCAATGAGCAGTTCTTC. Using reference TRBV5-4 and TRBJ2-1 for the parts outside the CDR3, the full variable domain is ETGVTQSPTHLIKTRGQQVTLRCSSQSGHNTVSWYQQALGQGPQFIFQYYREEENGRGNFPPRFSGLQFPNYSSELNVNALELDDSALYLCASSSGTSGTNEQFFGPGTRLTVL.

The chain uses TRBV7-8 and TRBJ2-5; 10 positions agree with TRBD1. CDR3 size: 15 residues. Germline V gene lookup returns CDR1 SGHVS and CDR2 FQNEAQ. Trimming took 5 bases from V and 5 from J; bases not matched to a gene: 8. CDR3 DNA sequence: TGTGCCAGCAGCCATCGACAGGGGGCTATGGAGACCCAGTACTTC. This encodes CASSHRQGAMETQYF.

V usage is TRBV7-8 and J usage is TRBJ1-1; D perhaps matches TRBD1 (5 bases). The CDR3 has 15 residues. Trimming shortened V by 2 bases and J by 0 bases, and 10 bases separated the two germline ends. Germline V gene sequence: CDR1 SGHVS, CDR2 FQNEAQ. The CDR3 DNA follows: TGTGCCAGCAGCTTAATCGGGGGGTTGAACACTGAAGCTTTCTTT. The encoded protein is CASSLIGGLNTEAFF.

CDR3 sequence (DNA): TGTGCCAGCAGTGATCGGGGGCAGCCCCAGCATTTT. The encoded protein is CASSDRGQPQHF. The rearrangement joins TRBV25-1 to TRBJ1-5, with D perhaps TRBD1 (5 bases). V gave up 3 bases and J gave up 7 bases, with 7 bases separating them. Germline CDR1 is MGHDK and CDR2 is SYGVNS. The CDR3 is 12 amino acids.

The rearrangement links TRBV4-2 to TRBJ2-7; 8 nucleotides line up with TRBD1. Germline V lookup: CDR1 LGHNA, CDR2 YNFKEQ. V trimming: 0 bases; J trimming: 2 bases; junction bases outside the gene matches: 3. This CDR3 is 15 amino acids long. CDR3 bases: TGTGCCAGCAGCCAAGATCGGGACAGGACCTACGAGCAGTACTTC. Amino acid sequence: CASSQDRDRTYEQYF.

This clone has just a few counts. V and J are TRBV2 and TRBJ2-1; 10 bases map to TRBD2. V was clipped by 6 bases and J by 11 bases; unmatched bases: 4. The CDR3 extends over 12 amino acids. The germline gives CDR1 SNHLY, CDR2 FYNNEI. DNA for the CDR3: TGTGCCAGCAGGCGGACTAGCGGAAAGCAGTTCTTC. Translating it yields CASRRTSGKQFF.